The T cell receptor beta chain described here comes from a study of shared T cell receptors in the human thymus. V lost 1 base and J lost 2, with 14 bases in between. Germline lookup yields CDR1 SGHNT and CDR2 YYREEE (reference sequence). The CDR3 is 16 residues long. TCRdb's table, derived via immunoSEQ multiplex PCR, lists solely in-frame clones and lacks some. The sample includes hundreds of thousands of clones, about 95% of them seen just once. This sequence was found in a human donor. The sample consisted of thymocytes. The gene calls are TRBV5-4 and TRBJ2-3; a possible D gene is TRBD2 (5 bases). CDR3: CASSLKSGLFTDTQYF. CDR3 bases: TGTGCCAGCAGCTTGAAGAGCGGATTATTCACAGATACGCAGTATTTT.